A selection of T cell receptor beta chains follows, all from one sample in a study of shared clonotypes between healthy human individuals. Here immunoSEQ multiplex PCR was the method, and the copy in TCRdb shows in-frame clones only, minus some. The repertoire holds about 2.1 million clones, with roughly 95% as singletons. The sequencing input was naive CD8+ T cells from PBMCs. The receptor source for this set is a man in his late teens or twenties in good health. Some clones in this sample may be carry-over from other donors' samples. Both conserved end residues are part of each CDR3. A D gene is named only where the DNA matches it firmly. Not all rows give a size; the values are once, few, many and, for expanded clones, a class.

clone size,D gene,V gene,J gene,CDR3 protein,CDR3 DNA
once,TRBD2,TRBV7-9,TRBJ2-1,CASSSLPGGTHEQFF,TGTGCCAGCAGCTCTCTCCCGGGAGGGACGCATGAGCAGTTCTTC
-,TRBD1,TRBV30,TRBJ1-5,CAWAQGGWNQPQHF,TGTGCCTGGGCACAGGGGGGCTGGAATCAGCCCCAGCATTTT
once,-,TRBV11-2,TRBJ1-6,CASSLSWGLNSPLHF,TGTGCCAGCAGCTTAAGTTGGGGGCTGAATTCACCCCTCCACTTT
-,TRBD1,TRBV18,TRBJ1-4,CASSPFSDRDEKLFF,TGTGCCAGCTCACCCTTTTCGGACAGGGACGAAAAACTGTTTTTT
-,TRBD1,TRBV7-8,TRBJ1-3,CASSSTLIQGNTIYF,TGTGCCAGCAGCTCTACACTCATACAGGGGAACACCATATATTTT
-,-,TRBV6-1,TRBJ1-5,CASSEYSGSNQPQHF,TGTGCCAGCAGTGAGTATTCGGGGAGCAATCAGCCCCAGCATTTT
-,-,TRBV7-8,TRBJ2-7,CASSLEAGLYEQYF,TGTGCCAGCAGCTTAGAGGCAGGGTTATACGAGCAGTACTTC
-,-,TRBV28,TRBJ1-1,CASRSTRGNTEAFF,TGTGCCAGCAGATCGACTAGGGGGAACACTGAAGCTTTCTTT
few,-,TRBV5-1,TRBJ1-1,CASSFRGTEAFF,TGCGCCAGCAGCTTCCGTGGAACTGAAGCTTTCTTT
-,TRBD2,TRBV10-1,TRBJ2-5,CASCGLVQETQYF,TGCGCCAGTTGCGGACTAGTTCAAGAGACCCAGTACTTC
-,TRBD2,TRBV30,TRBJ2-1,CARGLAGGMNEQFF,TGTGCCCGCGGTCTAGCGGGAGGAATGAATGAGCAGTTCTTC
-,TRBD1,TRBV27,TRBJ1-1,CASSRTPGQGNTEAFF,TGTGCCAGCAGTCGTACACCGGGACAGGGGAACACTGAAGCTTTCTTT
-,-,TRBV12-2,TRBJ2-3,CASRLAQDSQRWPNTDTQYF,TGTGCAAGTCGCTTAGCGCAGGACTCCCAACGGTGGCCTAACACAGATACGCAGTATTTT
-,TRBD1,TRBV28,TRBJ2-3,CASSSIIGGPTTTDTQYF,TGTGCCAGCAGTTCAATTATAGGGGGCCCTACCACCACAGATACGCAGTATTTT
-,-,TRBV4-1,TRBJ1-1,CASSQVGADTEAFF,TGCGCCAGCAGCCAAGTGGGGGCGGACACTGAAGCTTTCTTT
-,-,TRBV7-9,TRBJ2-7,CASSSAVSRDYEQYF,TGTGCCAGCAGCTCAGCTGTAAGCAGAGACTACGAGCAGTACTTC